This TCR beta chain emerged from a study of spatial heterogeneity in lung cancer. Study background: At a median of about 22 months after resection, follow-up PBMC samples were sequenced when available.

The CDR3 loop spans 14 amino acids. The V and J ends lost 0 bases and 4 bases respectively, with 9 bases between them. This clonotype was detected a few times. Time point meaning: blood at routine non-recurrence follow-up after resection. Researchers sequenced whole RNA taken from tumor, nontumor lung or frozen PBMC without sorting. TCRdb reprocessed the 5' RACE reads via MiXCR and lists one record per CDR3 protein. This table holds around 41,000 distinct CDR3 sequences, roughly 20% found once. Sequencing used PBMCs, obtained at follow-up. The chain uses TRBV12-3 or TRBV12-4 and TRBJ1-1, with unresolved D. The sequence derives from a female donor with early-stage non-small cell lung cancer. Here the CDR3 DNA reads TGTGCCAGCAGTTTAGCGGGCCTCGGCACTGAAGCTTTCTTT. Its translation: CASSLAGLGTEAFF.